What follows are 23 T cell receptor beta chains derived from one specimen sequenced in a study of T-cell memory formation after mild COVID-19. Each CDR3 protein gets one entry after TCRdb re-called the 5' RACE reads with MiXCR. The sample lists roughly 190,000 distinct CDR3 sequences; approximately 20% were seen once. The sequenced sample was PBMCs or a T cell subset sorted from them (not recorded which). All receptors derive from an adult woman who had mild COVID-19 (a few samples of this study predate the infection). Cell type and time point are not known.

The sample holds a few counts of this clonotype. The genes are TRBV24-1 and TRBJ2-2; D uncertain. The CDR3 totals 12 residues. Trimming stripped 5 bases from V and 5 bases from J, with 5 bases between. Per germline, CDR1 KGHDR and CDR2 SFDVKD. The CDR3 region has the DNA TGTGCCACCAGTGCGAGTACCGGGGAGCTGTTTTTT. Residues: CATSASTGELFF.

In this sample, this clonotype turned up a few times. This chain joins TRBV7-2 and TRBJ2-7; 12 bases agree with TRBD2. The V segment lost 3 bases and the J segment 6 bases; nucleotides outside the gene matches: 6. Germline V gene lookup returns CDR1 SGHTA and CDR2 FQGNSA. The CDR3 is made up of 15 amino acids. The chain's CDR3 is CASSLMTSGSREQYF. The CDR3 DNA reads as TGTGCCAGCAGCTTGATGACTAGCGGGAGTCGCGAGCAGTACTTC.

This clonotype was seen more than once but under ten times. The chain links TRBV6-1 to TRBJ1-2; no firm D call. Trimming removed 1 base from V and 3 bases from J, with 6 bases in between. Germline V gene sequence: CDR1 MNHNS, CDR2 SASEGT. CDR3 length: 13 amino acids. This CDR3 is CASSEDNDYGYTF. The DNA of the CDR3 is TGTGCCAGCAGTGAAGACAATGACTATGGCTACACCTTC.

This chain connects TRBV7-2 to TRBJ1-4; the match to TRBD1 covers 7 bases. This CDR3 contains 15 residues. The germline V gene has CDR1 SGHTA and CDR2 FQGNSA. J lost 5 bases, V lost 6 bases, and 9 bases had no gene match. The CDR3 region is CASRSRGGVNEKLFF. CDR3 nucleotides: TGTGCCAGCAGGTCCAGGGGGGGCGTAAATGAAAAACTGTTTTTT.

The chain employs TRBV19 and TRBJ2-5; D is possibly TRBD2 (5 bases). V gave up 3 bases and J gave up 4 bases, with 9 bases separating them. Germline CDR1 and CDR2: LNHDA and SQIVND (reference sequence). This CDR3 comprises 13 residues. The CDR3 loop reads CASSMTTGETQYF. In DNA form, the CDR3 reads TGTGCCAGTAGTATGACTACGGGAGAGACCCAGTACTTC. Filled out from reference TRBV19 and TRBJ2-5, the complete variable domain reads DGGITQSPKYLFRKEGQNVTLSCEQNLNHDAMYWYRQDPGQGLRLIYYSQIVNDFQKGDIAEGYSVSREKKESFPLTVTSAQKNPTAFYLCASSMTTGETQYFGPGTRLLVL.

The chain carries TRBV3-1 and TRBJ2-7, with D uncertain. The length of the CDR3 is 12 residues. Trimming left V 2 bases short and J 6 bases short, with 8 bases between. Germline CDR1 is LGHDT and CDR2 is YNNKEL (reference sequence). Written as DNA, the CDR3 is TGTGCCAGCAGCCAACCTAATGGCGAGCAGTACTTC. Translating gives CASSQPNGEQYF.

This chain uses TRBV29-1 with TRBJ2-7, with 11 bases aligning to TRBD2. In germline, CDR1 is SQVTM, CDR2 ANQGSEA. CDR3 length: 15 residues. V dropped 1 base and J dropped 4; count of bases not matched to a gene: 6. CDR3 coding DNA: TGCAGCGTTGAAGGTAGCGGGAGGGCGAGTTACGAGCAGTACTTC. It specifies CSVEGSGRASYEQYF.

This clonotype appeared many times. The chain uses TRBV30 and TRBJ2-1; weak D call: TRBD2 (5 bases). CDR1 is GTSNPN and CDR2 is SVGIG in the germline V gene (reference sequence). The V end lost 4 bases, the J end lost 8 bases, and 9 bases lay between the germline ends. The CDR3 extends over 11 amino acids. The CDR3 DNA reads TGTGCCTGGAATTGGCGGGATGAGCAGTTCTTC. The encoded protein is CAWNWRDEQFF.

The table lists this clonotype with a few counts. V usage is TRBV10-3 and J usage is TRBJ2-5, with TRBD1 identical over 8 bases. Unmatched junction bases numbered 6, after V lost 4 bases and J lost 5 bases. Germline-derived CDR1 and CDR2 are ENHRY and SYGVKD. The CDR3 length is 14 residues. CDR3 amino acids: CAISAGGSDETQYF. CDR3 sequence (DNA): TGTGCCATCAGTGCAGGGGGCTCAGATGAGACCCAGTACTTC.

This clonotype has more than one count but fewer than ten. V is TRBV4-1 and J is TRBJ2-2, with a possible D match to TRBD2 (6 bases). This CDR3 region has 16 residues. Germline V gene data show CDR1 as MGHRA and CDR2 as YSYEKL. Trimming stripped 1 base from V and 0 bases from J, with 9 bases between. DNA for the CDR3: TGCGCCAGCAGCCAAGGGACGGGGGCGAACACCGGGGAGCTGTTTTTT. Translated, it gives CASSQGTGANTGELFF.

The rearrangement joins TRBV12-3 or TRBV12-4 to TRBJ1-5, with TRBD1 identical over 7 bases. The CDR3 runs to 12 residues. Trimming at V came to 6 bases and at J to 9 bases, leaving 5 bases not matched to a gene. CDR3 DNA: TGTGCCAGCAGCCCGTACAGGGGGCCCCAGCATTTT. Amino acids: CASSPYRGPQHF.

V gene TRBV6-2 or TRBV6-3 combines with J gene TRBJ2-1; 10 bases line up with TRBD2. This CDR3 is 16 amino acids long. Germline V gene sequence: CDR1 MNHEY, CDR2 SVGEGT. Trimming at V came to 7 bases and at J to 4 bases, leaving 10 bases not matched to a gene. Here the CDR3 reads CASISREREGYNEQFF. In DNA form, the CDR3 reads TGTGCCAGCATCTCCCGGGAGCGGGAGGGATACAATGAGCAGTTCTTC.

This clonotype was counted only a few times. The V call is TRBV4-1, the J call TRBJ2-2; 16 bases line up with TRBD2. The CDR3 contains 17 residues. Trimming took 4 bases from V and 6 from J; bases not matched to a gene: 5. From germline, CDR1 is MGHRA and CDR2 YSYEKL. CDR3 amino acids: CASSPLGTSGGAGELFF. Here the CDR3 DNA reads TGCGCCAGCAGCCCACTCGGGACTAGCGGGGGGGCCGGGGAGCTGTTTTTT.

J is TRBJ1-1 and V is TRBV7-2; D is ambiguous. CDR1 is SGHTA, CDR2 FQGNSA, per germline. The CDR3 is 13 amino acids. V lost 4 bases and J 6 bases, leaving 12 bases between the germline ends. The DNA of the CDR3 is TGTGCCAGCAGCTCACATATCGAGTCTGAAGCTTTCTTT. As protein: CASSSHIESEAFF.

The CDR3 region has the DNA TGTGCCAGCAGCCCGCTCGGGACAGGGCCCGAAAAACTGTTTTTT. Translated, it gives CASSPLGTGPEKLFF. This chain connects TRBV16 to TRBJ1-4, with TRBD1 matching 9 bases. V was clipped by 4 bases and J by 8 bases; unmatched bases: 8. CDR3 length: 15 residues. Germline values: CDR1 KGHSY, CDR2 FQNENV. The entire variable domain, with the rest obtained from reference TRBV16 and TRBJ1-4, is as follows: GEEVAQTPKHLVRGEGQKAKLYCAPIKGHSYVFWYQQVLKNEFKFLISFQNENVFDETGMPKERFSAKCLPNSPCSLEIQATKLEDSAVYFCASSPLGTGPEKLFFGSGTQLSVL.

Here the CDR3 DNA reads TGTGCCACCAGTGCCCCAGGGAGGGGGGGCACTGAAGCTTTCTTT. It is translated as CATSAPGRGGTEAFF. The chain uses TRBV24-1 and TRBJ1-1; the D gene is possibly TRBD1 (6 bases). Germline V gene sequence: CDR1 KGHDR, CDR2 SFDVKD. Trimming took 5 bases from V and 4 from J, leaving 16 bases between them. CDR3 length equals 15 residues.

This chain links TRBV7-2 with TRBJ2-1, with D perhaps TRBD2 (6 bases). The germline CDR1 and CDR2 sequences are SGHTA and FQGNSA. This CDR3 region has 18 residues. Trimming removed 0 bases at V and 4 bases at J, with 19 bases between. The CDR3 DNA reads TGTGCCAGCAGCTTAGCGCGGAGCGGGCGGGCTTCGTACAATGAGCAGTTCTTC. As protein: CASSLARSGRASYNEQFF.

This clonotype was recorded a few times. This sequence joins TRBV6-2 or TRBV6-3 and TRBJ1-1; D is possibly TRBD1 (6 bases). The germline CDR1 and CDR2 sequences are MNHEY and SVGEGT. The CDR3 runs 14 residues. The V end was cut by 4 bases, the J end by 5 bases, with 14 bases between. The CDR3 sequence: CASSSHGGGTEAFF. The DNA of the CDR3 is TGTGCCAGCAGTTCCCATGGGGGCGGGACTGAAGCTTTCTTT.

The rearrangement uses TRBV5-8 and TRBJ2-2; 7 bases are shared with TRBD1. The CDR3 runs to 13 residues. V dropped 7 bases and J dropped 5; count of bases not matched to a gene: 5. From germline, CDR1 is SGHTS and CDR2 YDEGEE. In DNA form, the CDR3 reads TGTGCCAGCGCCCAGGACAGGACCGGGGAGCTGTTTTTT. It is translated as CASAQDRTGELFF.

CDR3 bases: TGTGCCAGCAGCTTAGTACTGGACAGGGGTAGTTGGAATGAGCAGTTCTTC. Protein product: CASSLVLDRGSWNEQFF. The chain employs TRBV7-2 and TRBJ2-1; 9 nucleotides align to TRBD1. Losses at the gene ends were 1 base for V and 7 bases for J; bases not matched to a gene: 11. The CDR3 is 17 amino acids. Germline-derived CDR1 and CDR2 are SGHTA and FQGNSA. Full variable domain (missing parts from reference TRBV7-2 and TRBJ2-1): GAGVSQSPSNKVTEKGKDVELRCDPISGHTALYWYRQSLGQGLEFLIYFQGNSAPDKSGLPSDRFSAERTGGSVSTLTIQRTQQEDSAVYLCASSLVLDRGSWNEQFFGPGTRLTVL.

The V call is TRBV27, the J call TRBJ2-6, with D perhaps TRBD1 (6 bases). Germline lookup yields CDR1 MNHEY and CDR2 SMNVEV (reference sequence). The CDR3 contains 15 residues. V lost 2 bases, J lost 5 bases, and 10 bases lay in between. The CDR3 DNA is TGTGCCAGCAGTTTAAGGCAGGGGAGGGCCAACGTCCTGACTTTC. Encoded protein: CASSLRQGRANVLTF.

This clonotype was detected a few times. The V gene is TRBV10-3, the J gene TRBJ2-3; 12 nucleotides line up with TRBD2. The CDR3 is 15 residues long. V was pared by 11 bases and J by 2 bases, with 8 bases of the junction left unmatched. CDR1 ENHRY and CDR2 SYGVKD come from the germline V gene. The chain's CDR3 is CAVASGGVSTDTQYF. CDR3 coding DNA: TGTGCCGTCGCTAGCGGGGGGGTTTCCACAGATACGCAGTATTTT.

This chain joins TRBV2 and TRBJ2-3; D gene uncertain. The CDR3 runs 15 residues. CDR1 and CDR2 (germline): SNHLY, FYNNEI. Trimming took off 1 base at V and 0 bases at J, with 8 bases between the two ends. CDR3 sequence reads: CASSEGRDSTDTQYF. CDR3 coding DNA: TGTGCCAGCAGTGAAGGAAGGGATAGCACAGATACGCAGTATTTT.